A selection of T cell receptor beta chains follows, all from one sample in a study of blood T cell repertoires in COVID-19. The assay was immunoSEQ multiplex PCR, and TCRdb's table has in-frame clones only and misses some. The repertoire holds 100,000 to 150,000 clones, over 75% seen once, with about 15% in the top ten. Sequencing was carried out using peripheral blood. The receptors were sampled from a man aged 25-45 years with COVID-19, enrolled during active disease. The CDR3 runs from the conserved cysteine through the conserved F or W. The D gene is left open where the match is weak. Clone size, where shown, is once, few, many, or a class for clones that have expanded.

>-|-|TRBV2|TRBJ1-1|14
TGTGCCAGCAGTGTTTCCCCTTCCTACACTGAAGCTTTCTTT
CASSVSPSYTEAFF
>-|-|TRBV9|TRBJ2-6|15
TGTGCCAGCAGCAAGACAGGCTCTGGGGCCAACGTCCTGACTTTC
CASSKTGSGANVLTF
>TRBD2|few|TRBV5-6|TRBJ2-3|16
TGTGCCAGCAGCTCCATGAGCGGGAGGGCCTGGGGTACGCAGTATTTT
CASSSMSGRAWGTQYF
>TRBD1|-|TRBV7-9|TRBJ1-2|15
TGTGCCAGCAGCTTAGTGGGACAGGCTAACTATGGCTACACCTTC
CASSLVGQANYGYTF
>-|few|TRBV6-2/TRBV6-3|TRBJ2-7|15
TGTGCCAGCAGCCGCCCGGGACTTTCTCATTACGAGCAGTACTTC
CASSRPGLSHYEQYF
>-|few|TRBV18|TRBJ1-1|9
TGTGCCAGCATTGCGTTTGCTTTCTTT
CASIAFAFF
>TRBD1|-|TRBV5-1|TRBJ1-2|16
TGCGCCAGCAGCTTGGGGACAGGACCAGCTAACTATGGCTACACCTTC
CASSLGTGPANYGYTF
>-|-|TRBV4-2|TRBJ1-1|16
TGTGCCAGCAGCCGCAAGACAGGACCTATGAACACTGAAGCTTTCTTT
CASSRKTGPMNTEAFF
>-|-|TRBV5-5|TRBJ2-2|17
TGTGCCAGCAGCTTGTACCAGGGGGGTTTGAACACCGGGGAGCTGTTTTTT
CASSLYQGGLNTGELFF
>-|-|TRBV3-1/TRBV3-2|TRBJ2-5|13
TGTGCCAGCAGCCAAGCGGGTCAAGAGACCCAGTACTTC
CASSQAGQETQYF
>-|-|TRBV5-1|TRBJ2-2|15
TGCGCCAGCAGCTCCGGGACTCTCTACACCGGGGAGCTGTTTTTT
CASSSGTLYTGELFF
>TRBD1|few|TRBV27|TRBJ2-7|15
TGTGCCAGCAGTGAAACCGGGACAGGGGGCTACGAGCAGTACTTC
CASSETGTGGYEQYF
>TRBD2|-|TRBV28|TRBJ2-5|14
TGTGCCAGCAGTTTACTAGCGGGGGTAGAGACCCAGTACTTC
CASSLLAGVETQYF
>-|-|TRBV4-2|TRBJ2-2|16
TGTGCCAGCAGCCAAGAACGGAGCGAGTCCACCGGGGAGCTGTTTTTT
CASSQERSESTGELFF
>-|-|TRBV4-1|TRBJ1-4|17
TGCGCCAGCAGCCAAGGAACAGGGCTGGTAACTAATGAAAAACTGTTTTTT
CASSQGTGLVTNEKLFF
>-|-|TRBV9|TRBJ2-3|16
TGTGCCAGCAGCGTAGGGCCCCAGGCTAGCACAGATACGCAGTATTTT
CASSVGPQASTDTQYF
>TRBD1|-|TRBV28|TRBJ1-5|16
TGTGCCAGCAGTTTATCGGGACAGGGCTTCAATCAGCCCCAGCATTTT
CASSLSGQGFNQPQHF
>TRBD1|-|TRBV2|TRBJ2-7|14
TGTGCCAGCAGCCGCGGACAGGGCGTTTACGAGCAGTACTTC
CASSRGQGVYEQYF
>-|-|TRBV5-1|TRBJ2-1|12
TGCGCCAGCAGTTGGTCACTCAATGAGCAGTTCTTC
CASSWSLNEQFF
>-|-|TRBV6-6|TRBJ2-3|14
TGTGCCAGCAGTTCTTTATTAAGCACAGATACGCAGTATTTT
CASSSLLSTDTQYF
>-|-|TRBV5-6|TRBJ1-1|16
TGTGCCAGCAGCTTGGGTGGGGGCCCCGCTGGCGGTGAAGCTTTCTTT
CASSLGGGPAGGEAFF
>-|once|TRBV5-1|TRBJ2-5|11
TGCGCCAGCAGCTTTAAAGAGACCCAGTACTTC
CASSFKETQYF
>TRBD1|-|TRBV4-1|TRBJ1-6|17
TGCGCCAGCAGCCAGACAGGGCCGAGCTCCTATAATTCACCCCTCCACTTT
CASSQTGPSSYNSPLHF
>-|-|TRBV5-5|TRBJ2-7|15
TGTGCCAGCAGCTTGGATGTTGGGCCCACCTACGAGCAGTACTTC
CASSLDVGPTYEQYF
>-|-|TRBV6-2/TRBV6-3|TRBJ2-7|13
TGTGCCAGCAGTTCGTTGCGCTCCTACGAGCAGTACTTC
CASSSLRSYEQYF
>TRBD1|-|TRBV19|TRBJ1-2|16
TGTGCCAGTAGTATAGCGGGACAGGGGCGAGGCTATGGCTACACCTTC
CASSIAGQGRGYGYTF
>TRBD1|-|TRBV28|TRBJ2-7|19
TGTGCCAGCAGTGGCGAGGGCGTGGGCGACAGGGGGATGTGGGGCGAGCAGTACTTC
CASSGEGVGDRGMWGEQYF
>-|-|TRBV29-1|TRBJ2-5|14
TGCAGCGTTGAAGATCAACAGGGTAGAGAGACCCAGTACTTC
CSVEDQQGRETQYF
>-|-|TRBV4-1|TRBJ2-5|14
TGCGCCAGCAGCCACCTGACAGAGCAAGAGACCCAGTACTTC
CASSHLTEQETQYF
>-|-|TRBV7-2|TRBJ2-3|11
TGTGCCAGCAGCCTCACAGATACGCAGTATTTT
CASSLTDTQYF
>-|few|TRBV27|TRBJ2-7|13
TGTGCCAGCAGTTTTACAAACTCCTACGAGCAGTACTTC
CASSFTNSYEQYF
>TRBD2|once|TRBV4-2|TRBJ2-7|19
TGTGCCAGCAGCCAACAAACTAGCGGGGTCCTTCTTAACTCCTACGAGCAGTACTTC
CASSQQTSGVLLNSYEQYF
>-|-|TRBV27|TRBJ2-5|14
TGTGCCAGCAGTTCGTACAGTAGCCAAGAGACCCAGTACTTC
CASSSYSSQETQYF
>-|-|TRBV6-5|TRBJ2-7|14
TGTGCCAGCAAGACCACAGGGAGCTCCTACGAGCAGTACTTC
CASKTTGSSYEQYF
>-|-|TRBV28|TRBJ1-4|11
TGTGCCAGCAGCCGTAATGAAAAACTGTTTTTT
CASSRNEKLFF
>-|-|TRBV20-1|TRBJ1-1|11
TGCAGTGCCCAGGCGAACACTGAAGCTTTCTTT
CSAQANTEAFF
>-|-|TRBV7-6|TRBJ2-5|13
TGTGCCAGCAGCTTAGCGGAGAGAGAGACCCAGTACTTC
CASSLAERETQYF
>TRBD1|-|TRBV6-5|TRBJ1-3|15
TGTGCCAGCAGGGACAGGGCGATCTCTGGAAACACCATATATTTT
CASRDRAISGNTIYF
>TRBD2|-|TRBV7-2|TRBJ2-2|14
TGTGCCAGTTCCGGGACTAGCGGGGCCGGGGAGCTGTTTTTT
CASSGTSGAGELFF
>-|-|TRBV27|TRBJ1-2|14
TGTGCCAGCAGTTTATCCCGGGGACACGGTGGCTACACCTTC
CASSLSRGHGGYTF
>TRBD1|-|TRBV6-5|TRBJ1-1|16
TGTGCCAGCAGTTACTCGGGGGGACAGGTTAAGACTGAAGCTTTCTTT
CASSYSGGQVKTEAFF
>-|once|TRBV7-9|TRBJ2-5|13
TGTGCCAGCATCCCCCCGCGGGAAGAGACCCAGTACTTC
CASIPPREETQYF
>-|-|TRBV18|TRBJ1-2|15
TGTGCCAGCTCACCAGGGGCTAATACTAACTATGGCTACACCTTC
CASSPGANTNYGYTF
>TRBD1|-|TRBV9|TRBJ2-7|19
TGTGCCAGCAGCCCTCATCCCACGCCCGGGACAGGGCGGCCCTACGAGCAGTACTTC
CASSPHPTPGTGRPYEQYF
>TRBD1|-|TRBV23-1|TRBJ1-6|19
TGCGCCAGCAGTCAACTCATGCAAAAGGGGGCTTTGTATAATTCACCCCTCCACTTT
CASSQLMQKGALYNSPLHF
>-|-|TRBV10-3|TRBJ1-4|13
TGTGCCATCAGGCCAGCAACTAATGAAAAACTGTTTTTT
CAIRPATNEKLFF
>-|-|TRBV7-3|TRBJ2-2|14
TGTGCCAGCAGCTCTTACCAGGTCACCGGGGAGCTGTTTTTT
CASSSYQVTGELFF
>TRBD1|-|TRBV2|TRBJ2-7|15
TGTGCCAGCAGCGGCGGGACAGGGTTCCCCTTAGAGCAGTACTTC
CASSGGTGFPLEQYF
>-|-|TRBV10-3|TRBJ1-2|15
TGTGCCATCAGTGATTCGGGGGATACCCTCTATGGCTACACCTTC
CAISDSGDTLYGYTF
>-|-|TRBV4-1|TRBJ2-5|14
TGCGCCAGCAGCCAAGGCCAGTTACAAGAGACCCAGTACTTC
CASSQGQLQETQYF
>-|-|TRBV5-4|TRBJ1-3|16
TGTGCCAGCAGCCTTGGACAGTTTCCCTCTGGAAACACCATATATTTT
CASSLGQFPSGNTIYF
>TRBD2|-|TRBV30|TRBJ2-1|14
TGTGCCTGGAGCCCGGGACTAACAAACAATGAGCAGTTCTTC
CAWSPGLTNNEQFF
>TRBD1|-|TRBV19|TRBJ1-5|16
TGTGCCAGTAGTGTCCGGGACAGGGCTCTCAATCAGCCCCAGCATTTT
CASSVRDRALNQPQHF